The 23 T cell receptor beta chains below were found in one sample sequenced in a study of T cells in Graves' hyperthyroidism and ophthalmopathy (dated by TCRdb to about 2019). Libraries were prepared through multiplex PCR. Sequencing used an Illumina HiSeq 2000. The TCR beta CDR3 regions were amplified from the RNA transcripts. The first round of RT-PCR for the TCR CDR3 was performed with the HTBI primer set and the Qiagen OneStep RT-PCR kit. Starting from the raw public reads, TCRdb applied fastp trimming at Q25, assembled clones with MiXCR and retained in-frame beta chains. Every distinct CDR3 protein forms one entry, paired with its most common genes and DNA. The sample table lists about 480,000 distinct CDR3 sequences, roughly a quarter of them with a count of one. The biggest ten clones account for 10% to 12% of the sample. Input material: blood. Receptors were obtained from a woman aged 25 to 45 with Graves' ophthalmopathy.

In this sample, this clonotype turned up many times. The CDR3 nucleotides are TGCAGCGTTGTAGACTCGAGCGGGGATGAGACCCAGTACTTC. Its protein product is CSVVDSSGDETQYF. The genes are TRBV29-1 and TRBJ2-5, with TRBD2 matching over 7 bases. The CDR3 extends over 14 amino acids. CDR1 and CDR2 from the germline V gene are SQVTM and ANQGSEA. V lost 4 bases and J lost 5; bases outside the gene matches: 10.

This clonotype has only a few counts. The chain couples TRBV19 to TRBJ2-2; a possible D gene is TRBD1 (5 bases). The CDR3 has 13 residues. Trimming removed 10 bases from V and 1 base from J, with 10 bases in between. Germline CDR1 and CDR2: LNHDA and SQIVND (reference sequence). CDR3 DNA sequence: TGTGCCATAGGACACCTGAACACCGGGGAGCTGTTTTTT. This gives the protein CAIGHLNTGELFF.

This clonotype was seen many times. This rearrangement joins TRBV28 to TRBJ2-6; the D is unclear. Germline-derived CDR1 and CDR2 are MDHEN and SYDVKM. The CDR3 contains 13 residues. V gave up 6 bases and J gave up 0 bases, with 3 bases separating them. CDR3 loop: CASSSSGANVLTF. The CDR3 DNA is TGTGCCAGCAGCTCCTCTGGGGCCAACGTCCTGACTTTC.

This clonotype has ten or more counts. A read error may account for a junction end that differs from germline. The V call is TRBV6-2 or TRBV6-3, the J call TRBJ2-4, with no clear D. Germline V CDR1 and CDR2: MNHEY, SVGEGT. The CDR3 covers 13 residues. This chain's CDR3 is CASRPSPQNIKYF. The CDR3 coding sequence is TGTGCCAGCAGGCCCAGCCCCCAAAACATTAAGTACTTC.

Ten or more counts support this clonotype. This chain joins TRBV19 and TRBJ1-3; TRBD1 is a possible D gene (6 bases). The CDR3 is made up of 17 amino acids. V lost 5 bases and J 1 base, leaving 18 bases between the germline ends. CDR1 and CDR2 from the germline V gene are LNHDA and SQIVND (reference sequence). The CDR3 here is CASSSRGRGTSGNTIYF. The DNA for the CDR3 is TGTGCCAGTAGTTCCAGAGGGAGGGGGACGTCTGGAAACACCATATATTTT.

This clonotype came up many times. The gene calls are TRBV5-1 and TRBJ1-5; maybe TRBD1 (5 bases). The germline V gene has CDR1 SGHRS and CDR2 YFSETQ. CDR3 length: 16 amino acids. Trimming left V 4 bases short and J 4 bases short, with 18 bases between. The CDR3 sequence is CASSPGLGAWNQPQHF. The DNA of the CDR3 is TGCGCCAGCAGCCCGGGGTTAGGGGCTTGGAATCAGCCCCAGCATTTT.

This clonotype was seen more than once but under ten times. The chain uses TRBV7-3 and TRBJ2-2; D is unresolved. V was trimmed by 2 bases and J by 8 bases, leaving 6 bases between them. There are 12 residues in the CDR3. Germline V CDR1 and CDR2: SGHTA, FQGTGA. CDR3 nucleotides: TGTGCCAGCAGCTTACAGGAGGGGGAGCTGTTTTTT. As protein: CASSLQEGELFF.

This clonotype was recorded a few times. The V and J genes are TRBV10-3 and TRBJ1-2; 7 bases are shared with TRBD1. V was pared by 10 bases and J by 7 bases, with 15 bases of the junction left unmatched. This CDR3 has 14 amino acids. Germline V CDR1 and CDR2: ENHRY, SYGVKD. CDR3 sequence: CATGGGRGTSGYTF. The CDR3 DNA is TGTGCCACGGGGGGGGGCAGGGGGACGAGTGGCTACACCTTC.

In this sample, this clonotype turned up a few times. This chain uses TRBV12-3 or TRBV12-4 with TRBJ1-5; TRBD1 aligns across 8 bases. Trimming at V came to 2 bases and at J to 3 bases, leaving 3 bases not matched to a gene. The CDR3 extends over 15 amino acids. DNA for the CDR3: TGTGCCAGCAGTTTAATGGACAGGGACAATCAGCCCCAGCATTTT. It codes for CASSLMDRDNQPQHF.

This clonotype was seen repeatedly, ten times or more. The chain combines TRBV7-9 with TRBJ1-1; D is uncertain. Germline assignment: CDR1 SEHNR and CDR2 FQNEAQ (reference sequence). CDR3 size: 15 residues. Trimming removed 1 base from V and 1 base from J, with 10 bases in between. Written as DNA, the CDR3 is TGTGCCAGCAGCTTAGAGGCGGGAGCGAACACTGAAGCTTTCTTT. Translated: CASSLEAGANTEAFF.

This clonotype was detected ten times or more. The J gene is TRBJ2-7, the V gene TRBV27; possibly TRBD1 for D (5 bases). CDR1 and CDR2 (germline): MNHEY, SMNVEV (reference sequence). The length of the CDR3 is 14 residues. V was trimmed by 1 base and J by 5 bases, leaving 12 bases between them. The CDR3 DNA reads TGTGCCAGCAGTTTATTGGGCAGGGTCAACGAGCAGTACTTC. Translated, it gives CASSLLGRVNEQYF.

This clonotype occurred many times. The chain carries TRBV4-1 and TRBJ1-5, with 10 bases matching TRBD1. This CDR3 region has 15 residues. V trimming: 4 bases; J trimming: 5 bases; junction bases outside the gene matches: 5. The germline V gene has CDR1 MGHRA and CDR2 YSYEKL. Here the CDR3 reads CASSRYGQGDQPQHF. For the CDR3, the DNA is TGCGCCAGCAGCCGATATGGACAGGGGGATCAGCCCCAGCATTTT.

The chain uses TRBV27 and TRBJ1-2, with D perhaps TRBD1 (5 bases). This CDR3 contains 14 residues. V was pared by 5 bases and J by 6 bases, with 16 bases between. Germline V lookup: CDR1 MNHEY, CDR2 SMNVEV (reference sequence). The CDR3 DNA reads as TGTGCCAGCAGTCCCCAAAGGGGTGGAAATGGCTACACCTTC. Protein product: CASSPQRGGNGYTF.

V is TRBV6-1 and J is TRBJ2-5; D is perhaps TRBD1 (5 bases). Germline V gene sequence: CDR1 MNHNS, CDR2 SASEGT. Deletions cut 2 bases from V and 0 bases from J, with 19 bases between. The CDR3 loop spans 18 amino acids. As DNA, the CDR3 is TGTGCCAGCAGTGAAAGGTGGGGTGTGGGGCTATACCAAGAGACCCAGTACTTC. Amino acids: CASSERWGVGLYQETQYF.

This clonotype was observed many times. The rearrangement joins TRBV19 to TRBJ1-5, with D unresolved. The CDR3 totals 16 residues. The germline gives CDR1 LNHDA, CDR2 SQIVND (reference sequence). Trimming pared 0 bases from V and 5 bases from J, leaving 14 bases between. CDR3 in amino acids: CASSIDPRSYDQPQHF. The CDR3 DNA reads TGTGCCAGTAGTATAGATCCCCGGTCATACGATCAGCCCCAGCATTTT.

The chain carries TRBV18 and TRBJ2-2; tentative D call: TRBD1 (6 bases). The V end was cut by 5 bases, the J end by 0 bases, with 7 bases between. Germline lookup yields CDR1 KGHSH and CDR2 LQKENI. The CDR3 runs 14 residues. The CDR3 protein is CASSGTTNTGELFF. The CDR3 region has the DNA TGTGCCAGCTCAGGGACAACGAACACCGGGGAGCTGTTTTTT.

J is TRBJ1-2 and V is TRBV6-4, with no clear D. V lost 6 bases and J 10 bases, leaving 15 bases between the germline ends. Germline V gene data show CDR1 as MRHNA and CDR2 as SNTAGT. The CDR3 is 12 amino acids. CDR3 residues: CASSLNSGDYTF. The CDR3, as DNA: TGTGCCAGCAGCCTAAACTCGGGAGACTACACCTTC.

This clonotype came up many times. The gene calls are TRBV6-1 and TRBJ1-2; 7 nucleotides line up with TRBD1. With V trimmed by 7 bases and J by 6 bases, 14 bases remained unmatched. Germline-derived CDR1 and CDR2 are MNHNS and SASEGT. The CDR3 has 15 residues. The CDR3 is CASTQTGVKSNGYTF. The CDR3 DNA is TGTGCCAGCACTCAAACAGGGGTAAAATCGAATGGCTACACCTTC.

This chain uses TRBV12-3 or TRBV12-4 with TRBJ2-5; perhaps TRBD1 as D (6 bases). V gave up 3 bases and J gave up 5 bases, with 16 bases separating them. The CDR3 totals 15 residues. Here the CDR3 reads CASSLATGNLETQYF. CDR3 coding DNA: TGTGCCAGCAGTTTGGCAACAGGGAACCTCGAGACCCAGTACTTC.

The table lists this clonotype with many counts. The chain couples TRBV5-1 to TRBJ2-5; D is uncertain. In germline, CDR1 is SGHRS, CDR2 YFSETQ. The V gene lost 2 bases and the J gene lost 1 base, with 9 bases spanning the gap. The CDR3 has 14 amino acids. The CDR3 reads CASSLQLFQETQYF. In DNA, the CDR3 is TGCGCCAGCAGCTTACAGCTATTCCAAGAGACCCAGTACTTC.

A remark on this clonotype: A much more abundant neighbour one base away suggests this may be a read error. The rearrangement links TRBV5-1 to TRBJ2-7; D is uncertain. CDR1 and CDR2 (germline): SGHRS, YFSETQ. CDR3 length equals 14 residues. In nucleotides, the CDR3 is TGCGCCAGCAGCCCCAGGCTATCGGAATACGGGCAGTACTTC. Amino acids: CASSPRLSEYGQYF.

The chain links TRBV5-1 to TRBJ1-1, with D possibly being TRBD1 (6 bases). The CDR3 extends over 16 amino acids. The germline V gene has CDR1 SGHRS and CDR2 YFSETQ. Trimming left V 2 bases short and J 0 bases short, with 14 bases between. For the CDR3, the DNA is TGCGCCAGCAGCTTTTCCACAGGGCGCATGAACACTGAAGCTTTCTTT. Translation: CASSFSTGRMNTEAFF.

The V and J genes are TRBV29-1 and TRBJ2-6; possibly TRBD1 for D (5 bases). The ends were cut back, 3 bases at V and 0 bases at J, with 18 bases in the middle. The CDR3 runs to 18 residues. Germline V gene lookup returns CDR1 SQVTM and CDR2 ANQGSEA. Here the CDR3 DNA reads TGCAGCGTTGAGGGTCTCGGACATCCGAGCTCTGGGGCCAACGTCCTGACTTTC. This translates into CSVEGLGHPSSGANVLTF.